This T cell receptor (beta chain) emerged from a study of graft-versus-host responses after intestinal transplantation. As to this clone: Its antigen remains unidentified.

Method: immunoSEQ multiplex PCR; TCRdb's copy keeps in-frame clones and lacks some. The table has over 100,000 clones, about 95% seen once. This CDR3 has 15 residues. The V gene lost 1 base and the J gene lost 6 bases, with 12 bases spanning the gap. The germline CDR1 and CDR2 sequences are SNHLY and FYNNEI. The chain combines TRBV2 with TRBJ1-4; D possibly corresponds to TRBD1 (6 bases). Sequenced here: unstimulated CD8+ T cells sorted from spleen or lymph node cells, sampled before intestinal transplant. This clonotype originated in a human donor who received an intestinal transplant. The DNA for the CDR3 is TGTGCCAGCAGTGAAGACTGGGGGGCCGATGAAAAACTGTTTTTT. Amino acids: CASSEDWGADEKLFF.